This T cell receptor beta chain came from a study of T cell responses to AZD1222 COVID-19 vaccine. Method: immunoSEQ multiplex PCR; TCRdb's copy keeps in-frame clones and lacks some. The table includes 70,000 to 95,000 clones, roughly nine tenths detected once. V lost 4 bases, J lost 6 bases, and 4 bases stayed unmatched. This CDR3 contains 13 residues. The germline V gene has CDR1 KGHSH and CDR2 LQKENI. The chain couples TRBV18 to TRBJ1-2, with 8 bases aligning to TRBD1. This clonotype was sampled from an adult in good health. This specimen consisted of peripheral blood, obtained on day 0 of MenACWY control vaccination. DNA for the CDR3: TGTGCCAGCTCACTAGGGACAGGTGATGGCTACACCTTC. It translates to CASSLGTGDGYTF.